What follows are 21 T cell receptor beta chains derived from one specimen sequenced in a study of T cell changes during pregnancy in multiple sclerosis (dated 2019 in TCRdb). The receptor library was made with the immunoSEQ multiplex PCR assay. TCRdb provides this immuneACCESS table in a form limited to in-frame rearrangements. Some clones are lacking; in checked studies, under half of them reflect an unresolved V gene, and why the rest are absent is not known. For this sample there are 35,000 to 55,000 clones; roughly 91% appear just once. The ten top clones hold about 6.3% of the sample. Sequencing was performed on CD8+ T cells from peripheral blood mononuclear cells, taken after pregnancy. The receptors were gathered from a female donor in good health, enrolled as a control in a pregnancy study.

The rearrangement links TRBV27 to TRBJ2-3, with 11 bases that match TRBD2. The germline V gene has CDR1 MNHEY and CDR2 SMNVEV (reference sequence). The V segment lost 2 bases and the J segment 2 bases; nucleotides outside the gene matches: 6. CDR3 length: 17 residues. As DNA, the CDR3 is TGTGCCAGCAGTTTACCATCGGGACTAGCGGACACAGATACGCAGTATTTT. Protein: CASSLPSGLADTDTQYF.

The rearrangement joins TRBV5-5 to TRBJ1-4, with no clear D. V dropped 0 bases and J dropped 8 bases, with 17 bases sitting between them. The germline V gene has CDR1 SGHKS and CDR2 YYEKEE (reference sequence). This CDR3 has 16 residues. The CDR3 spells CASSLDSFLNPEKLFF. Written as DNA, the CDR3 is TGTGCCAGCAGCTTGGACAGCTTTCTTAATCCGGAAAAACTGTTTTTT.

In its sample, this clone was seen once. This chain links TRBV28 with TRBJ1-1; D is uncertain. The CDR3 runs 13 residues. V was clipped by 3 bases and J by 1 base, with 6 bases between them. Germline V gene lookup returns CDR1 MDHEN and CDR2 SYDVKM. The CDR3 bases are TGTGCCAGCAGTTTGCGGGGGAACACTGAAGCTTTCTTT. It encodes CASSLRGNTEAFF.

The chain recombines TRBV29-1 with TRBJ2-4; D is unresolved. The CDR3 consists of 13 residues. Trimming shortened V by 7 bases and J by 5 bases, and 15 bases separated the two germline ends. Germline V gene lookup returns CDR1 SQVTM and CDR2 ANQGSEA. The DNA of the CDR3 is TGCAGCGGGTTGGCCCAGCTAGAAAACATTCAGTACTTC. Encoded protein: CSGLAQLENIQYF.

The rearrangement joins TRBV10-3 to TRBJ2-2; 8 bases align to TRBD2. In germline, CDR1 is ENHRY, CDR2 SYGVKD. With V trimmed by 10 bases and J by 0 bases, 4 bases remained unmatched. This CDR3 has 14 residues. The CDR3 region is CASSGGTNTGELFF. Here the CDR3 DNA reads TGTGCCAGCAGCGGGGGTACGAACACCGGGGAGCTGTTTTTT.

The rearrangement links TRBV30 to TRBJ2-3; the match to TRBD1 covers 7 bases. The CDR3 loop spans 16 amino acids. Unmatched junction bases numbered 10, after V lost 2 bases and J lost 2 bases. Germline CDR1 is GTSNPN and CDR2 is SVGIG (reference sequence). The CDR3 here is CAWSQGTVRVTDTQYF. In DNA form, the CDR3 reads TGTGCCTGGAGTCAGGGGACAGTTCGAGTCACAGATACGCAGTATTTT.

J is TRBJ2-1 and V is TRBV7-9; TRBD1 matches at 9 bases. V shed 6 bases and J 4 bases; nucleotides not matched to a gene: 10. Germline values: CDR1 SEHNR, CDR2 FQNEAQ (reference sequence). The CDR3 covers 16 residues. The CDR3 spells CASRDERDRVYNEQFF. In DNA, the CDR3 is TGTGCCAGCAGAGACGAAAGGGACAGGGTGTACAATGAGCAGTTCTTC.

The chain recombines TRBV29-1 with TRBJ1-1; D uncertain. Germline V gene data show CDR1 as SQVTM and CDR2 as ANQGSEA. The V end was cut by 5 bases, the J end by 5 bases, with 9 bases between. The CDR3 contains 11 residues. CDR3 nucleotide sequence: TGCAGCGTTTCTGCGGGGACTGAAGCTTTCTTT. Translating gives CSVSAGTEAFF.

By sample fraction, this clone is medium-sized. The rearrangement joins TRBV11-2 to TRBJ1-1, with 9 positions matching TRBD1. This CDR3 spans 13 amino acids. Trimming took 5 bases from V and 6 from J; bases not matched to a gene: 4. Per the germline V gene, CDR1 is SGHAT and CDR2 is FQNNGV. This CDR3 reads CASSGWTGAEAFF. Written as DNA, the CDR3 is TGTGCCAGCAGCGGTTGGACAGGGGCTGAAGCTTTCTTT.

The V gene is TRBV6-1, the J gene TRBJ1-2; unclear D gene. Trimming took off 3 bases at V and 5 bases at J, with 10 bases between the two ends. Germline lookup yields CDR1 MNHNS and CDR2 SASEGT. CDR3 length: 13 residues. Here the CDR3 DNA reads TGTGCCAGCAGTGATTTCCGTTTATATGGCTACACCTTC. It codes for CASSDFRLYGYTF.

This rearrangement joins TRBV7-3 to TRBJ2-3, with D perhaps matching TRBD2 (6 bases). The V end lost 2 bases, the J end lost 2 bases, and 11 bases lay between the germline ends. In germline, CDR1 is SGHTA, CDR2 FQGTGA. The length of the CDR3 is 15 residues. The CDR3 region is CASSLGGSATDTQYF. The CDR3 region has the DNA TGTGCCAGCAGCTTAGGGGGGTCGGCCACAGATACGCAGTATTTT.

V gene TRBV6-6 combines with J gene TRBJ1-2, with D possibly matching TRBD1 (5 bases). This CDR3 has 11 amino acids. The V and J ends lost 10 bases and 4 bases respectively, with 10 bases between them. Germline V gives CDR1 MNHNY, CDR2 SVGAGI (reference sequence). CDR3 region: CATTDSYGYTF. The CDR3 DNA is TGTGCCACCACAGACAGCTATGGCTACACCTTC.

The V and J genes are TRBV7-9 and TRBJ2-7; the match to TRBD1 covers 9 bases. This CDR3 is 14 amino acids long. V dropped 8 bases and J dropped 3; count of bases not matched to a gene: 8. Germline V CDR1 and CDR2: SEHNR, FQNEAQ (reference sequence). The CDR3 loop is CASLSLDRGYEQYF. The CDR3 DNA sequence: TGTGCCAGCCTAAGTTTGGACAGGGGCTACGAGCAGTACTTC. The full variable domain, its missing parts supplied by reference TRBV7-9 and TRBJ2-7, is DTGVSQNPRHKITKRGQNVTFRCDPISEHNRLYWYRQTLGQGPEFLTYFQNEAQLEKSRLLSDRFSAERPKGSFSTLEIQRTEQGDSAMYLCASLSLDRGYEQYFGPGTRLTVT.

V usage is TRBV7-2 and J usage is TRBJ1-1, with 7 bases identical to TRBD1. V was clipped by 1 base and J by 5 bases; unmatched bases: 1. This CDR3 region has 13 residues. CDR1 is SGHTA and CDR2 is FQGNSA in the germline V gene. CDR3 nucleotide sequence: TGTGCCAGCAGCTTAGACAGGGGTACTGAAGCTTTCTTT. Its protein is CASSLDRGTEAFF.

The V gene is TRBV19, the J gene TRBJ1-1; 8 bases are a match to TRBD1. After removal of 4 bases from V and 1 base from J, the junction contained 8 bases not matched to a gene. The CDR3 has 16 residues. Germline V gene sequence: CDR1 LNHDA, CDR2 SQIVND (reference sequence). The CDR3 sequence: CASSSLDRAKNTEAFF. CDR3 coding DNA: TGTGCCAGTAGTAGTCTGGACAGGGCCAAGAACACTGAAGCTTTCTTT.

CDR3 region: CASSPRITNEKLFF. In nucleotides, the CDR3 is TGTGCCAGCAGTCCCAGGATAACTAATGAAAAACTGTTTTTT. This chain joins TRBV27 and TRBJ1-4, with no clear D. The V gene lost 5 bases and the J gene lost 1 base, with 8 bases spanning the gap. Germline CDR1 reads MNHEY; CDR2 reads SMNVEV (reference sequence). The CDR3 runs 14 residues.

V gene TRBV4-3 combines with J gene TRBJ1-2; a possible D gene is TRBD1 (5 bases). Trimming pared 1 base from V and 1 base from J, leaving 10 bases between. This CDR3 is 15 amino acids long. The germline CDR1 and CDR2 sequences are LGHNA and YSLEER. CDR3 nucleotides: TGCGCCAGCAGCCAAGGGGGGGGACTTAACTATGGCTACACCTTC. It is translated as CASSQGGGLNYGYTF.

This clone showed up just a few times. V and J are TRBV4-3 and TRBJ2-7; 9 bases match TRBD1. This CDR3 comprises 16 residues. The J segment lost 6 bases and the V segment lost 0 bases, leaving 9 bases of the junction unmatched. Germline values: CDR1 LGHNA, CDR2 YSLEER. This chain's CDR3 is CASSQEVGDRVGEQYF. CDR3 nucleotide sequence: TGCGCCAGCAGCCAAGAGGTTGGGGACAGGGTCGGCGAGCAGTACTTC.

This chain uses TRBV9 with TRBJ1-5, with a tentative D call TRBD1 (5 bases). This CDR3 has 15 amino acids. V was clipped by 5 bases and J by 4 bases, with 16 bases between them. From germline, CDR1 is SGDLS and CDR2 YYNGEE. The CDR3 sequence is CASSERGYVNQPQHF. The CDR3 region has the DNA TGTGCCAGCAGTGAAAGGGGATATGTTAATCAGCCCCAGCATTTT. The full variable domain, with the rest looked up from reference TRBV9 and TRBJ1-5, is DSGVTQTPKHLITATGQRVTLRCSPRSGDLSVYWYQQSLDQGLQFLIQYYNGEERAKGNILERFSAQQFPDLHSELNLSSLELGDSALYFCASSERGYVNQPQHFGDGTRLSIL.

The count of this clone is one. The genes are TRBV5-1 and TRBJ1-2; a weak D match, TRBD1 (5 bases). CDR3 size: 13 residues. Germline CDR1 is SGHRS and CDR2 is YFSETQ. Trimming pared 0 bases from V and 6 bases from J, leaving 9 bases between. The CDR3, as DNA: TGCGCCAGCAGCTTGGACGACAGTAATGGCTACACCTTC. Its translation is CASSLDDSNGYTF.

J is TRBJ2-7 and V is TRBV9; 13 bases agree with TRBD2. Germline CDR1 is SGDLS and CDR2 is YYNGEE. V was clipped by 0 bases and J by 7 bases; unmatched bases: 7. This CDR3 comprises 16 residues. The CDR3 region is CASSVGFSGLAGEQYF. DNA for the CDR3: TGTGCCAGCAGCGTAGGATTTTCGGGACTAGCGGGAGAGCAGTACTTC.